The clone carrying this T cell receptor beta chain was recorded only once. After removal of 4 bases from V and 0 bases from J, the junction contained 13 bases not matched to a gene. CDR1 SGHRS and CDR2 YFSETQ come from the germline V gene. The CDR3 length is 18 residues. Original analysis: ImmunoSEQ gave junction-only sequences without quality scores, so filtering differed. Here immunoSEQ multiplex PCR was the method, and the copy in TCRdb shows in-frame clones only, minus some. Clone size and V and J calls were adopted from that table, with D and trimming inferred from the DNA. The sample holds 2,100,000 or so clones, about 94% seen once. These data originate in a study of shared clonotypes between healthy human individuals.

The chain uses TRBV5-1 and TRBJ1-3; TRBD1 aligns across 7 bases. Material: naive CD4+ T cells sorted from blood. Documented subset: CD45RA+ positively selected. This TCR derives from a man aged 18 to 29 in good health. CDR3 region: CASSKKIAGTVSGNTIYF. The CDR3 region has the DNA TGCGCCAGCAGCAAAAAGATAGCCGGGACAGTCTCTGGAAACACCATATATTTT.